Given below is one T cell receptor beta chain in context. Clones were sequenced by immunoSEQ multiplex PCR, and TCRdb holds only the in-frame ones, with some missing. The table lists about 90,000 clones, roughly 72% of them singletons. These data are taken from a study of blood T cell repertoires in COVID-19. Overall study context: PBMCs, B-cell-depleted T cells, or T cells provided the cDNA or gDNA that made up the material.

The CDR3 runs 19 residues. V lost 0 bases to trimming and J lost 5 bases; unmatched junction nucleotides: 10. Germline CDR1 reads SGHRS; CDR2 reads YFSETQ. The V call is TRBV5-1, the J call TRBJ2-1, with 14 bases matching TRBD2. The clonotype comes from a man between 65 and 85 years old with acute or convalescent COVID-19. Material: peripheral blood. The DNA of the CDR3 is TGCGCCAGCAGCTTGGCCGGGACTAGCGGGAGTAGGTGGGACAATGAGCAGTTCTTC. This translates into CASSLAGTSGSRWDNEQFF. Full variable domain (outside the CDR3, taken from reference TRBV5-1 and TRBJ2-1): KAGVTQTPRYLIKTRGQQVTLSCSPISGHRSVSWYQQTPGQGLQFLFEYFSETQRNKGNFPGRFSGRQFSNSRSEMNVSTLELGDSALYLCASSLAGTSGSRWDNEQFFGPGTRLTVL.